This TCR beta chain was identified during a study of T cell changes during pregnancy in multiple sclerosis. TCRdb's table, derived via immunoSEQ multiplex PCR, lists solely in-frame clones and lacks some. This table has 50,000 to 75,000 clones, around 90% appearing once. V was shortened by 4 bases and J by 8 bases, with 16 bases between the two germline ends. CDR3 length: 14 residues. Germline CDR1 and CDR2: SGHRS and YFSETQ. This chain uses TRBV5-1 with TRBJ2-1; D might be TRBD1 (6 bases). This clonotype originated in a female donor in good health, enrolled as a control in a pregnancy study. This specimen consisted of peripheral blood, obtained in the first trimester of pregnancy. The chain's CDR3 is CASSLSQQGYEQFF. The CDR3 nucleotides read TGCGCCAGCAGCCTTAGCCAACAGGGCTATGAGCAGTTCTTC. The full variable domain, completed using reference TRBV5-1 and TRBJ2-1, is KAGVTQTPRYLIKTRGQQVTLSCSPISGHRSVSWYQQTPGQGLQFLFEYFSETQRNKGNFPGRFSGRQFSNSRSEMNVSTLELGDSALYLCASSLSQQGYEQFFGPGTRLTVL.